A single sample gave rise to the 19 T cell receptor beta chains below, sequenced in a study of blood T cell repertoires in COVID-19. Sequencing used immunoSEQ multiplex PCR; TCRdb keeps in-frame clones, though not all of them. Of under 250,000 clones in the sample, roughly four fifths were seen once. Sequencing was done on a sample of peripheral blood. The receptors were sampled from a woman between 35 and 50 years old with acute or convalescent COVID-19.

V usage is TRBV24-1 and J usage is TRBJ1-2; 7 positions match TRBD1. Germline-derived CDR1 and CDR2 are KGHDR and SFDVKD. The CDR3 runs to 20 residues. Germline trimming cut 6 bases from V and 8 bases from J; bases unmatched to any gene: 29. CDR3 DNA: TGTGCCACCAGTCCCTATGAAGAGGGTCGGACAGGAAAACGGGGTAAAGGCTACACCTTC. Amino acids: CATSPYEEGRTGKRGKGYTF.

The V gene is TRBV7-8, the J gene TRBJ1-1; D is perhaps TRBD1 (6 bases). Trimming left V 2 bases short and J 5 bases short, with 9 bases between. Germline values: CDR1 SGHVS, CDR2 FQNEAQ. The CDR3 is made up of 13 amino acids. This CDR3 reads CASSLQGQTEAFF. The CDR3 DNA is TGTGCCAGCAGCTTACAAGGACAGACTGAAGCTTTCTTT. Complete variable domain (other parts from reference TRBV7-8 and TRBJ1-1): GAGVSQSPRYKVAKRGQDVALRCDPISGHVSLFWYQQALGQGPEFLTYFQNEAQLDKSGLPSDRFFAERPEGSVSTLKIQRTQQEDSAVYLCASSLQGQTEAFFGQGTRLTVV.

This chain connects TRBV30 to TRBJ1-4, with TRBD1 matching 10 bases. J was trimmed by 8 bases and V by 5 bases; bases with no gene match: 5. This CDR3 comprises 13 residues. Germline CDR1 reads GTSNPN; CDR2 reads SVGIG (reference sequence). CDR3: CAWGQGVGEKLFF. Written as DNA, the CDR3 is TGTGCCTGGGGACAGGGGGTAGGAGAAAAACTGTTTTTT.

The rearrangement uses TRBV27 and TRBJ2-7; TRBD2 is a possible D gene (5 bases). The V gene lost 8 bases and the J gene lost 2 bases, with 13 bases spanning the gap. CDR1 and CDR2 (germline): MNHEY, SMNVEV (reference sequence). The CDR3 spans 13 residues. The CDR3 region is CASRSGNPYEQYF. The CDR3 DNA sequence: TGTGCCAGCCGCTCCGGGAACCCCTACGAGCAGTACTTC.

V is TRBV29-1 and J is TRBJ2-1; a possible D gene is TRBD2 (6 bases). CDR3 size: 14 residues. From germline, CDR1 is SQVTM and CDR2 ANQGSEA. V was trimmed by 6 bases and J by 2 bases, leaving 14 bases between them. This chain's CDR3 is CSVGYGSAYNEQFF. The CDR3, as DNA: TGCAGCGTCGGATACGGGAGTGCCTACAATGAGCAGTTCTTC.

V is TRBV30 and J is TRBJ1-1, with 7 bases identical to TRBD1. Per the germline V gene, CDR1 is GTSNPN and CDR2 is SVGIG (reference sequence). The CDR3 spans 13 residues. J lost 8 bases, V lost 0 bases, and 6 bases had no gene match. As DNA, the CDR3 is TGTGCCTGGAGTGTACGGCAGGGGGTAGAAGCTTTCTTT. Translating gives CAWSVRQGVEAFF.

V usage is TRBV25-1 and J usage is TRBJ1-2, with a possible D match to TRBD1 (6 bases). Germline V gives CDR1 MGHDK, CDR2 SYGVNS. The V and J ends lost 2 bases and 4 bases respectively, with 11 bases between them. The CDR3 totals 14 residues. CDR3 sequence: CASSEDGRGYGYTF. The CDR3 DNA reads TGTGCCAGCAGTGAAGATGGCAGGGGCTATGGCTACACCTTC.

Details on this clone: Distinct nucleotide sequences in the sample also encode this CDR3. The V and J genes are TRBV29-1 and TRBJ2-3, with D possibly matching TRBD1 (6 bases). V lost 3 bases and J lost 6, with 10 bases in between. This CDR3 contains 12 residues. The germline V gene has CDR1 SQVTM and CDR2 ANQGSEA. CDR3 DNA sequence: TGCAGCGTTGATAGGGGGACGGATACGCAGTATTTT. Translation gives CSVDRGTDTQYF.

The rearrangement links TRBV11-3 to TRBJ2-1, with unresolved D. The CDR3 consists of 12 residues. The V end lost 2 bases, the J end lost 8 bases, and 7 bases lay between the germline ends. CDR1 and CDR2 from the germline V gene are SGHNT and YENEEA. The CDR3 sequence is CASSLRSDEQFF. Here the CDR3 DNA reads TGTGCCAGCAGCTTACGGAGTGATGAGCAGTTCTTC.

The genes are TRBV3-1 (or the pseudogene TRBV3-2) and TRBJ2-3, with 8 bases lining up with TRBD2. This CDR3 region has 18 residues. Germline V gene data show CDR1 as LGHDT and CDR2 as YNNKEL (reference sequence). Trimming took 1 base from V and 5 from J; bases not matched to a gene: 14. The CDR3 sequence is CASSQVQSGGSLVDTQYF. The CDR3 bases are TGTGCCAGCAGCCAAGTCCAAAGCGGGGGCAGTTTGGTAGATACGCAGTATTTT.

This clone was counted only a few times. The chain uses TRBV6-2 or TRBV6-3 and TRBJ2-7, with D possibly TRBD2 on 5 matching bases. Trimming left V 5 bases short and J 0 bases short, with 8 bases between. Germline lookup yields CDR1 MNHEY and CDR2 SVGEGT. The CDR3 has 13 residues. The CDR3 coding sequence is TGTGCCAGCAGTACCGGACTCTCCTACGAGCAGTACTTC. This codes for CASSTGLSYEQYF.

The V gene is TRBV6-1, the J gene TRBJ2-1; the match to TRBD1 covers 7 bases. Germline assignment: CDR1 MNHNS and CDR2 SASEGT. Unmatched junction bases numbered 8, after V lost 2 bases and J lost 7 bases. This CDR3 has 15 amino acids. The CDR3 reads CASSEFLTGWNEQFF. CDR3 nucleotides: TGTGCCAGCAGTGAATTTCTGACAGGGTGGAATGAGCAGTTCTTC.

The chain employs TRBV18 and TRBJ1-2, with D possibly TRBD1 on 6 matching bases. The CDR3 has 14 amino acids. Trimming removed 3 bases at V and 2 bases at J, with 10 bases between. The germline V gene has CDR1 KGHSH and CDR2 LQKENI. CDR3 region: CASSPAGENYGYTF. The CDR3 DNA reads as TGTGCCAGCTCACCGGCAGGGGAGAACTATGGCTACACCTTC.

CDR3 nucleotide sequence: TGTGCCAGCAGCAGGGGGCGACAGGGATCTAATGAAAAACTGTTTTTT. It is translated as CASSRGRQGSNEKLFF. The gene calls are TRBV7-2 and TRBJ1-4; 7 bases line up with TRBD1. V lost 5 bases, J lost 3 bases, and 9 bases stayed unmatched. Germline CDR1 reads SGHTA; CDR2 reads FQGNSA. The CDR3 runs 16 residues.

The chain has TRBV10-1 and TRBJ2-3; D perhaps matches TRBD2 (5 bases). Looked up from germline, CDR1 is WNHNN and CDR2 is SYGVQD (reference sequence). The CDR3 contains 13 residues. V was shortened by 0 bases and J by 6 bases, with 7 bases between the two germline ends. This chain's CDR3 is CASSESLADTQYF. The CDR3 nucleotides read TGCGCCAGCAGTGAGTCCTTAGCGGATACGCAGTATTTT.

The chain is built from TRBV27 and TRBJ2-1; TRBD2 aligns across 8 bases. The CDR3 runs to 18 residues. Germline lookup yields CDR1 MNHEY and CDR2 SMNVEV (reference sequence). V was pared by 5 bases and J by 1 base, with 13 bases of the junction left unmatched. The CDR3 coding sequence is TGTGCCAGCAGTCCCCTTAACGTGGCGGGGGGTTCCTACAATGAGCAGTTCTTC. Translated: CASSPLNVAGGSYNEQFF.

The V call is TRBV7-2, the J call TRBJ2-3; the match to TRBD2 covers 12 bases. This CDR3 is built from 17 residues. In germline, CDR1 is SGHTA, CDR2 FQGNSA. The J segment lost 1 base and the V segment lost 8 bases, leaving 10 bases of the junction unmatched. CDR3 in amino acids: CASRLTSGRTGTDTQYF. In DNA, the CDR3 is TGTGCCAGCCGCCTGACTAGCGGGAGAACGGGCACAGATACGCAGTATTTT.

The chain uses TRBV2 and TRBJ1-3, with D possibly matching TRBD1 (6 bases). V was trimmed by 3 bases and J by 5 bases, leaving 20 bases between them. Germline V gene data show CDR1 as SNHLY and CDR2 as FYNNEI. The CDR3 length is 17 residues. The CDR3, as DNA: TGTGCCAGCAGTGAGGACCTTCTGACAGGCCAGAGAAACACCATATATTTT. It translates to CASSEDLLTGQRNTIYF.

The gene calls are TRBV9 and TRBJ1-6; 9 bases fit TRBD1. The junction had 8 bases not matched to a gene; V was cut back by 4 bases and J by 6 bases. This CDR3 region has 16 residues. CDR1 SGDLS and CDR2 YYNGEE come from the germline V gene. The CDR3 sequence: CASSSTPGQGNSPLHF. CDR3 sequence (DNA): TGTGCCAGCAGCTCTACTCCGGGACAGGGTAATTCACCCCTCCACTTT.